A single T cell receptor beta chain is shown here with its context. Its antigen is not known. Clones were sequenced by immunoSEQ multiplex PCR, and TCRdb holds only the in-frame ones, with some missing. The sample includes tens of thousands of clones, 86% of them seen just once. Per germline, CDR1 SGHRS and CDR2 YFSETQ. The CDR3 is 14 amino acids. Trimming shortened V by 2 bases and J by 4 bases, and 9 bases separated the two germline ends. Prior autoimmune disease or systemic immunosuppression barred patients. The sample belongs to a study of OX40 agonist ivuxolimab in advanced cancers. Turning to the study itself: The study gave patients intravenous ivuxolimab at 0.01 to 10 mg/kg every 2 weeks.

Study-level findings and limits: In general, CD8+ T cells held more expanded clones than CD4+ did, on average. In the 0.1 to 3.0 mg/kg range, CD4+ and CD8+ blood T cells had expanded clonally by week 6.

The sample was CD4+ or CD8+ T cells sorted from blood, taken in a trial of the OX40 agonist ivuxolimab. This receptor was obtained from an adult with an advanced solid tumor such as melanoma, head and neck, liver or kidney cancer. V is TRBV5-1 and J is TRBJ1-4, with TRBD1 as a possible D gene (6 bases). The CDR3 DNA sequence: TGCGCCAGCAGCTTACAGGGTAGTAATGAAAAACTGTTTTTT. Translation gives CASSLQGSNEKLFF.